A selection of T cell receptor beta chains follows, all from one sample in a study of blood T cells in healthy people across ages. TCRdb independently ran MiXCR on the 5' RACE reads; one entry per CDR3 protein. The sample shows approximately 800,000 distinct CDR3 sequences, around 62% of them seen only once. Specimen: blood. The origin of the receptors is a man aged 30-40 years in good health. CDR3s leave out the opening cysteine and the closing phenylalanine or tryptophan. The D gene is left open where the match is weak. Clone size, where shown, is once, few, many, or a class for clones that have expanded.

NA	TRBV4-2	NA	NA	ASSQDPAGFEQY
TRBJ2-1	TRBV4-3	NA	TRBD2	ASSQQRGSVQEQF
TRBJ1-2	TRBV13	NA	NA	ASSQAVQADYGYT
TRBJ2-1	TRBV7-2	NA	NA	ASSNWDNYNEQF
NA	TRBV4-3	NA	TRBD1	ASSQGTGVATQY
TRBJ2-7	TRBV10-3	NA	TRBD1	AISAGQSSYEQY
TRBJ1-2	TRBV5-1	once	NA	ASSLGLMNSNYGYT
TRBJ1-2	TRBV12-3/TRBV12-4	few	TRBD1	ASSLVDREKYGYT
TRBJ1-3	TRBV7-2	once	TRBD1	ASSTRQGPTGRNTIY
NA	TRBV9	few	NA	ASSPRSGPHEQY
TRBJ2-1	TRBV4-3	NA	NA	ASSQGLGYYNEQF
TRBJ1-5	TRBV5-1	NA	TRBD1	ASSPTGIGNQPQH
NA	TRBV20-1	NA	NA	SASPTHHQETQY
TRBJ2-1	TRBV20-1	many	NA	SAREGQIDSYNEQF
TRBJ1-5	TRBV5-6	NA	NA	ASTLGGGNSGRSNQPQH
TRBJ2-1	TRBV29-1	NA	TRBD1	GVQDRALLSYNEQF
NA	TRBV6-2/TRBV6-3	NA	TRBD1	ASSWDREGSYEQY
TRBJ2-3	TRBV28	few	TRBD2	ASRDYNTDTQY
TRBJ2-7	TRBV20-1	few	NA	SAPGSSYEQY
TRBJ2-7	TRBV7-9	few	TRBD1	ASSERTGPMVYEQY
TRBJ2-3	TRBV4-3	NA	NA	ASSASPVPTDTQY
TRBJ1-5	TRBV9	NA	TRBD1	ASSPVTGGQPQH
TRBJ1-4	TRBV7-8	NA	NA	ASTLRGAATNEKLF
NA	TRBV20-1	NA	TRBD1	SASSSLTTGPDAEQY
TRBJ1-2	TRBV5-1	few	NA	ASSLDSTAYGYT
TRBJ2-7	TRBV27	NA	TRBD1	ASSLSGQGEVEQY